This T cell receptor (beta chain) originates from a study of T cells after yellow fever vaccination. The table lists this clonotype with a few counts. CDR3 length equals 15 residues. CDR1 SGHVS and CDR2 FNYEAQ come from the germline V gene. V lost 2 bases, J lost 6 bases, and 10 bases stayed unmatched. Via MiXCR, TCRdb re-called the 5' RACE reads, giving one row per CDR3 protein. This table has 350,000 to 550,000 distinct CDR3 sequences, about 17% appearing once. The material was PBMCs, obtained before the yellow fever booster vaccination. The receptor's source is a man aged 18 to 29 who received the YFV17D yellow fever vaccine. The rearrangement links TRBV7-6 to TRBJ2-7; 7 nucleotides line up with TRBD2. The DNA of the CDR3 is TGTGCCAGCAGCTTAATTTTGAGCGGGGTTACCGAGCAGTACTTC. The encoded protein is CASSLILSGVTEQYF.